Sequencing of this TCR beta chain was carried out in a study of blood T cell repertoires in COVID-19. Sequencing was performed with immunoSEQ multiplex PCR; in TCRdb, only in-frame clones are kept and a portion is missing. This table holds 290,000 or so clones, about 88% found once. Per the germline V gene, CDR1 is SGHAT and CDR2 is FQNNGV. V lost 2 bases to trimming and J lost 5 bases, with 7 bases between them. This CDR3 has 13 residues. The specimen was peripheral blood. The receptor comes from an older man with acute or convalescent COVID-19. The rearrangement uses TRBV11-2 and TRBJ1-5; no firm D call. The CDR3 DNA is TGTGCCAGCAGCTTAAACATACATCAGCCCCAGCATTTT. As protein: CASSLNIHQPQHF.